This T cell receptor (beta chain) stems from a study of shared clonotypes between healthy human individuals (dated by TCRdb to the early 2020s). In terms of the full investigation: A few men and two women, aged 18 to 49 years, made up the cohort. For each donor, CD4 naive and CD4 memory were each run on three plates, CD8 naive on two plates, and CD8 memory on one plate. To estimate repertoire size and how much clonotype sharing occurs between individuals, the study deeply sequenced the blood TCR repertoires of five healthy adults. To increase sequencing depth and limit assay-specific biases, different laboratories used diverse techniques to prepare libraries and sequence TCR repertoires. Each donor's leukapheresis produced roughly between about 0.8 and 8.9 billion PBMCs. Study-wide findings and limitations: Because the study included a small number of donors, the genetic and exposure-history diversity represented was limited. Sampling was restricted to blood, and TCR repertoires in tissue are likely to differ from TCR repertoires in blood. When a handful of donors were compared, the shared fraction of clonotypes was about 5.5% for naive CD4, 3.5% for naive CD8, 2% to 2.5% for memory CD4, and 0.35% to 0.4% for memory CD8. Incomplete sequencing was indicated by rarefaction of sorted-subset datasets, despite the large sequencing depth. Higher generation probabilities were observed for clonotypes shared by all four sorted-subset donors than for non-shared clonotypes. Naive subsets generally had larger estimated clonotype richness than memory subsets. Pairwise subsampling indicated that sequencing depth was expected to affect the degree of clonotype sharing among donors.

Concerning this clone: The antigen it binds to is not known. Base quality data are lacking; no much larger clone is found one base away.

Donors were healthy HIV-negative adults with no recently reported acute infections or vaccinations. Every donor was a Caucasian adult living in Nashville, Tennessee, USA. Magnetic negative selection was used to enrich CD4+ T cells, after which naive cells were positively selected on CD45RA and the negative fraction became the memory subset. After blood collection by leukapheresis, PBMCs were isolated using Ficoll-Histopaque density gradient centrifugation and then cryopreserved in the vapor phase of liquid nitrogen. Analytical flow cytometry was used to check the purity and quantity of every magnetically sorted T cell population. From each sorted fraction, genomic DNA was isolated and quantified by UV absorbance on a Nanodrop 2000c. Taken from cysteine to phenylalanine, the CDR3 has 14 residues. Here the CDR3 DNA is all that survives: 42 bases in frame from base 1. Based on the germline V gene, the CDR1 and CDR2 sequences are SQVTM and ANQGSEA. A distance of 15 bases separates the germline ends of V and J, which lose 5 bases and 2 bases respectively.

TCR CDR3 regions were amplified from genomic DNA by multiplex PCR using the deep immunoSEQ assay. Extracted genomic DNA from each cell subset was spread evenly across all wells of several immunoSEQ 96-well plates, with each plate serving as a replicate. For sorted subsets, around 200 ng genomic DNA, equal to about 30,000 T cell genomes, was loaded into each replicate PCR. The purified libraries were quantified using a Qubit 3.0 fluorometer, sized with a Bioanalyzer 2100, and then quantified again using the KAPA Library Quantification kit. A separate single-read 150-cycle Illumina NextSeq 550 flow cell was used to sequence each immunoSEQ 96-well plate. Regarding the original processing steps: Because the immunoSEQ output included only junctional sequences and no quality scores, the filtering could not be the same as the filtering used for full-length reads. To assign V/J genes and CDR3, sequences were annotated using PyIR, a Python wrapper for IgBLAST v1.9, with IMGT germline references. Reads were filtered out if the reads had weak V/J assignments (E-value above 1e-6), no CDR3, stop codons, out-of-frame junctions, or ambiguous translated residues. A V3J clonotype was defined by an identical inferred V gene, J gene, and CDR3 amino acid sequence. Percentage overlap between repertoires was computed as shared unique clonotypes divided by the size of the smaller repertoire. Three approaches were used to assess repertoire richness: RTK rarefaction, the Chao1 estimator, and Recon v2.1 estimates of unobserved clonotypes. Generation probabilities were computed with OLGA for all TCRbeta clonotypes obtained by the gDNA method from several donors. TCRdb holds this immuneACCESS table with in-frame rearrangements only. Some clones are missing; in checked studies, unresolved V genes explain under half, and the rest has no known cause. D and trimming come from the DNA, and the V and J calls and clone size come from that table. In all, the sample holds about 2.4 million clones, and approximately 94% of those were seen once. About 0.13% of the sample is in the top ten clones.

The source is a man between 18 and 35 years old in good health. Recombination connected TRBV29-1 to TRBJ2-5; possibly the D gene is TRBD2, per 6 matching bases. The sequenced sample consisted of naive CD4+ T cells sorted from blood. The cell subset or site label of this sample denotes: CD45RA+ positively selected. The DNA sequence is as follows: TGCAGCGTTCCGAGGGGAGGACTGCAAGAGACCCAGTACTTC. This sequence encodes CSVPRGGLQETQYF.